The 24 T cell receptor beta chains below were found in one sample sequenced in a study of Ad26.COV2.S vaccination and SARS-CoV-2 variants. Generated by immunoSEQ multiplex PCR, the TCRdb table keeps only in-frame clones and is missing some. The repertoire holds about 350,000 clones, with roughly 90% as singletons. Noted treatment: about 20 received Ad26.COV2.S at low or high dose, single or two shots; 5 received placebo; per-sample allocation not given. Specimen acquisition occurred on day 63 following the initial vaccine or placebo injection. Sequencing was performed on peripheral blood, taken in a trial of Ad26.COV2.S vaccine versus placebo. These receptors all stem from a person between 18 and 65 years old who received the Ad26.COV2.S COVID-19 vaccine or a placebo.

The chain uses TRBV28 and TRBJ1-5; TRBD1 agrees at 8 bases. The CDR3 contains 15 residues. CDR1 MDHEN and CDR2 SYDVKM come from the germline V gene. Trimming removed 6 bases from V and 4 bases from J; junction bases left unmatched: 8. CDR3 sequence reads: CASRSQQGGNQPQHF. The DNA of the CDR3 is TGTGCCAGCAGATCTCAACAGGGGGGTAATCAGCCCCAGCATTTT.

This chain uses TRBV4-3 with TRBJ2-1, with D tentatively TRBD2 (6 bases). The germline V gene encodes CDR1 LGHNA and CDR2 YSLEER. Between the trimmed V and J ends, which lost 0 bases and 0 bases, there was a span of 9 bases. The CDR3 covers 16 residues. The CDR3 reads CASSQEAGSSYNEQFF. DNA for the CDR3: TGCGCCAGCAGCCAAGAGGCGGGAAGCTCCTACAATGAGCAGTTCTTC.

This CDR3 is CASSLSRAGAREQFF. DNA for the CDR3: TGTGCCAGCAGTTTATCGAGGGCAGGGGCGAGGGAGCAGTTCTTC. The V gene is TRBV27, the J gene TRBJ2-1, with D perhaps matching TRBD1 (6 bases). This CDR3 spans 15 amino acids. Germline loops: CDR1 MNHEY, CDR2 SMNVEV (reference sequence). The V end was cut by 0 bases, the J end by 10 bases, with 16 bases between.

J is TRBJ2-3 and V is TRBV6-6, with 7 bases that match TRBD1. V gave up 6 bases and J gave up 0 bases; unmatched junction bases: 18. The CDR3 is 19 residues long. Germline CDR1 is MNHNY and CDR2 is SVGAGI (reference sequence). CDR3 loop: CASSFRGSTGQASTDTQYF. The DNA for the CDR3 is TGTGCCAGCAGCTTTCGAGGATCGACAGGGCAGGCCAGCACAGATACGCAGTATTTT.

The chain is built from TRBV7-3 and TRBJ2-1, with 7 bases identical to TRBD1. CDR3 length equals 14 residues. J gave up 10 bases and V 5 bases, and 11 bases lay outside the gene matches. The germline gives CDR1 SGHTA, CDR2 FQGTGA. The CDR3 region has the DNA TGTGCCAGCAGCCTTAGCACTCAGGGACAGGAGCAGTTCTTC. It encodes CASSLSTQGQEQFF.

This clone showed up many times. This rearrangement joins TRBV5-1 to TRBJ2-1; 8 nucleotides agree with TRBD1. V trimming: 2 bases; J trimming: 6 bases; junction bases outside the gene matches: 13. The V gene's germline CDR1 is SGHRS and CDR2 YFSETQ. There are 17 residues in the CDR3. The CDR3 DNA reads as TGCGCCAGCAGCTTAAAACGGGGACAGGTACTTGGCAATGAGCAGTTCTTC. This gives the protein CASSLKRGQVLGNEQFF.

The gene calls are TRBV7-3 and TRBJ1-1; a weak D match, TRBD1 (5 bases). This CDR3 is built from 14 residues. Trimming left V 2 bases short and J 2 bases short, with 9 bases between. Germline V lookup: CDR1 SGHTA, CDR2 FQGTGA. The CDR3 here is CASSLVGGNTEAFF. In DNA form, the CDR3 reads TGTGCCAGCAGCTTAGTCGGGGGTAACACTGAAGCTTTCTTT.

The rearrangement uses TRBV18 and TRBJ2-1; the D is unclear. The germline CDR1 and CDR2 sequences are KGHSH and LQKENI. The length of the CDR3 is 15 residues. Trimming pared 2 bases from V and 9 bases from J, leaving 17 bases between. CDR3 residues: CASSPDTSIFSEQFF. The CDR3 DNA follows: TGTGCCAGCTCACCAGACACATCGATTTTTAGTGAGCAGTTCTTC. Combining the CDR3 with reference TRBV18 and TRBJ2-1 gives the whole variable domain NAGVMQNPRHLVRRRGQEARLRCSPMKGHSHVYWYRQLPEEGLKFMVYLQKENIIDESGMPKERFSAEFPKEGPSILRIQQVVRGDSAAYFCASSPDTSIFSEQFFGPGTRLTVL.

The rearrangement joins TRBV6-5 to TRBJ2-1; D may be TRBD1 or TRBD2 (6 bases each). This CDR3 is 14 amino acids long. Germline CDR1 MNHEY, CDR2 SVGAGI. The germline V and J ends were trimmed by 2 bases and 7 bases, with 12 bases remaining between them. The DNA for the CDR3 is TGTGCCAGCAGTTACATATGGGGGGCAAATGAGCAGTTCTTC. It yields the protein CASSYIWGANEQFF.

The chain is built from TRBV7-2 and TRBJ2-5; the match to TRBD2 covers 7 bases. There are 15 residues in the CDR3. The ends lost 5 bases at V and 4 bases at J; junction bases unmatched: 10. Germline V gene sequence: CDR1 SGHTA, CDR2 FQGNSA. CDR3 region: CASSPRDRGRETQYF. In DNA form, the CDR3 reads TGTGCCAGCAGCCCTCGGGATCGCGGGAGAGAGACCCAGTACTTC.

This clone was recorded once. The chain carries TRBV19 and TRBJ1-1, with 9 bases identical to TRBD1. From germline, CDR1 is LNHDA and CDR2 SQIVND (reference sequence). V was clipped by 4 bases and J by 3 bases; unmatched bases: 9. This CDR3 has 16 residues. CDR3 DNA sequence: TGTGCCAGTAGTACTCAACAGGGGGCGTGGGACACTGAAGCTTTCTTT. Encoded protein: CASSTQQGAWDTEAFF.

The J gene is TRBJ1-3, the V gene TRBV2, with D uncertain. The CDR3 totals 13 residues. Trimming took off 2 bases at V and 2 bases at J, with 4 bases between the two ends. Germline CDR1 is SNHLY and CDR2 is FYNNEI. The CDR3 nucleotides read TGTGCCAGCAGTGAAAACCCTGGAAACACCATATATTTT. It translates to CASSENPGNTIYF.

This rearrangement joins TRBV6-1 to TRBJ2-5, with D perhaps TRBD1 (5 bases). Trimming left V 1 base short and J 5 bases short, with 17 bases between. CDR3 length: 16 residues. The germline V gene has CDR1 MNHNS and CDR2 SASEGT. Here the CDR3 DNA reads TGTGCCAGCAGTGAAGAGGTCAGGGTGAACTGGGAGACCCAGTACTTC. It codes for CASSEEVRVNWETQYF.

This clone was detected ten times or more. The chain uses TRBV7-9 and TRBJ1-2; maybe TRBD1 (5 bases). The CDR3 is 15 amino acids. Trimming removed 5 bases from V and 4 bases from J, with 17 bases in between. Germline lookup yields CDR1 SEHNR and CDR2 FQNEAQ (reference sequence). CDR3 nucleotides: TGTGCCAGCAGCCCCCCCTGGGAGGGGAGCTATGGCTACACCTTC. The encoded protein is CASSPPWEGSYGYTF.

The chain carries TRBV28 and TRBJ1-3, with D possibly matching TRBD1 (6 bases). CDR3 size: 17 residues. Trimming left V 4 bases short and J 0 bases short, with 16 bases between. CDR1 and CDR2 (germline): MDHEN, SYDVKM. The CDR3 reads CASSSRDNEHSGNTIYF. The CDR3 region has the DNA TGTGCCAGCAGTTCCCGGGACAACGAGCACTCTGGAAACACCATATATTTT. Supplemented by reference TRBV28 and TRBJ1-3, the full variable domain reads DVKVTQSSRYLVKRTGEKVFLECVQDMDHENMFWYRQDPGLGLRLIYFSYDVKMKEKGDIPEGYSVSREKKERFSLILESASTNQTSMYLCASSSRDNEHSGNTIYFGEGSWLTVV.

This clone appeared a single time. The chain joins TRBV11-2 to TRBJ2-3; D assignment may be TRBD1 or TRBD2 (5 bases each). The germline V gene has CDR1 SGHAT and CDR2 FQNNGV. V lost 3 bases and J lost 8, with 21 bases in between. The CDR3 is 16 residues long. The CDR3 region is CASSFRYGGRDITQYF. As DNA, the CDR3 is TGTGCCAGCAGCTTTAGATATGGGGGACGGGATATTACGCAGTATTTT.

A few counts support this clone. This chain uses TRBV11-3 with TRBJ2-2, with D perhaps TRBD1 (5 bases). V lost 3 bases and J 1 base, leaving 9 bases between the germline ends. This CDR3 is 15 amino acids long. CDR1 SGHNT and CDR2 YENEEA come from the germline V gene. DNA of the CDR3: TGTGCCAGCAGCTTCGACAGCCGGAACACCGGGGAGCTGTTTTTT. It specifies CASSFDSRNTGELFF. Combining the CDR3 with reference TRBV11-3 and TRBJ2-2 gives the whole variable domain EAGVVQSPRYKIIEKKQPVAFWCNPISGHNTLYWYLQNLGQGPELLIRYENEEAVDDSQLPKDRFSAERLKGVDSTLKIQPAELGDSAVYLCASSFDSRNTGELFFGEGSRLTVL.

This clone has only a few counts. This CDR3 reads CASSLDLGNTGELFF. The CDR3 DNA sequence: TGTGCCAGCAGCTTAGATTTGGGTAACACCGGGGAGCTGTTTTTT. This chain joins TRBV11-2 and TRBJ2-2, with D hard to call. In germline, CDR1 is SGHAT, CDR2 FQNNGV. The V gene lost 0 bases and the J gene lost 2 bases, with 7 bases spanning the gap. The CDR3 is 15 amino acids.

The V gene is TRBV2, the J gene TRBJ1-4, with D hard to call. The CDR3 sequence is 14 residues long. Trimming cost V 10 bases and J 8 bases, with 20 bases left between them. CDR1 and CDR2 (germline): SNHLY, FYNNEI. CDR3 amino acids: CATKSPGSYEKLFF. DNA for the CDR3: TGTGCCACCAAGTCCCCGGGTTCATACGAAAAACTGTTTTTT. The complete variable domain, with remaining parts taken from reference TRBV2 and TRBJ1-4, reads EPEVTQTPSHQVTQMGQEVILRCVPISNHLYFYWYRQILGQKVEFLVSFYNNEISEKSEIFDDQFSVERPDGSNFTLKIRSTKLEDSAMYFCATKSPGSYEKLFFGSGTQLSVL.

The chain joins TRBV11-3 to TRBJ1-5, with D perhaps TRBD1 (5 bases). Between the trimmed V and J ends, which lost 1 base and 5 bases, there was a span of 12 bases. The CDR3 has 15 residues. Germline CDR1 is SGHNT and CDR2 is YENEEA. The CDR3 DNA is TGTGCCAGCAGCTTAGGTGGATGGGGGGATCAGCCCCAGCATTTT. Translation gives CASSLGGWGDQPQHF.

This clone was counted a single time. The identical CDR3 is also encoded by other nucleotide sequences in the sample. The rearrangement links TRBV30 to TRBJ1-1; possibly TRBD1 for D (6 bases). There are 12 residues in the CDR3. The V end lost 0 bases, the J end lost 4 bases, and 6 bases lay between the germline ends. Germline assignment: CDR1 GTSNPN and CDR2 SVGIG (reference sequence). The CDR3 DNA reads TGTGCCTGGAGTGTAGGGGGCACTGAAGCTTTCTTT. Translated: CAWSVGGTEAFF.

DNA for the CDR3: TGTGCCAGCTCACCAGGGCAAGGCTCCTACAATGAGCAGTTCTTC. It translates to CASSPGQGSYNEQFF. The genes are TRBV18 and TRBJ2-1; D is unclear. This CDR3 contains 15 residues. The germline V gene encodes CDR1 KGHSH and CDR2 LQKENI. Trimming left V 2 bases short and J 0 bases short, with 8 bases between.

The chain links TRBV28 to TRBJ1-4, with TRBD1 as a possible D gene (6 bases). The CDR3 runs 14 residues. CDR1 and CDR2 (germline): MDHEN, SYDVKM. Trimming cost V 7 bases and J 7 bases, with 16 bases left between them. Here the CDR3 DNA reads TGTGCCAGCACTCGCGGGGGGCAGGGTGAAAAACTGTTTTTT. It codes for CASTRGGQGEKLFF.

The CDR3 DNA reads TGTGCCAGCAGCTTTGGCTGGAACTATGGCTACACCTTC. Its translation is CASSFGWNYGYTF. This rearrangement joins TRBV7-2 to TRBJ1-2, with unresolved D. The V gene's germline CDR1 is SGHTA and CDR2 FQGNSA. The CDR3 sequence is 13 residues long. Between the trimmed V and J ends, which lost 3 bases and 2 bases, there was a span of 7 bases.